The 30 T cell receptor beta chains below were found in one sample sequenced in a study of blood T cell repertoires in COVID-19 (dated by TCRdb to the early 2020s). The library relied on the immunoSEQ multiplex PCR assay. TCRdb stores this immuneACCESS table with in-frame sequences only. Part of the clones is absent; in the studies checked, under half of the shortfall reflects unresolved V genes, and no reason is known for the rest. This sample gives approximately 270,000 clones in total; around 90% of them show up just once. 2% to 2.5% of the sample belongs to the ten largest clones. The sequencing input was peripheral blood. The receptors shown here come from a man aged 50 to 60 with acute or convalescent COVID-19.

The chain combines TRBV29-1 with TRBJ1-1, with D possibly TRBD1 on 5 matching bases. Per the germline V gene, CDR1 is SQVTM and CDR2 is ANQGSEA. With 3 bases removed from V and 5 bases from J, the gap between germline ends came to 7 bases. This CDR3 is 11 amino acids long. The CDR3 sequence: CSVEGGTEAFF. For the CDR3, the DNA is TGCAGCGTTGAGGGGGGGACTGAAGCTTTCTTT.

The chain employs TRBV3-1 (or the pseudogene TRBV3-2) and TRBJ2-7; D perhaps matches TRBD2 (5 bases). CDR3 length: 16 amino acids. V was cut by 3 bases and J by 7 bases, with 22 bases left in between. The germline V gene encodes CDR1 LGHDT and CDR2 YNNKEL (reference sequence). CDR3 region: CASSHINPGGRGEQYF. The CDR3 DNA sequence: TGTGCCAGCAGCCACATAAACCCCGGAGGTCGTGGGGAGCAGTACTTC.

The chain combines TRBV27 with TRBJ2-7; the D is unclear. V lost 8 bases and J lost 0, with 11 bases in between. This CDR3 has 13 amino acids. CDR1 is MNHEY and CDR2 is SMNVEV in the germline V gene (reference sequence). CDR3 region: CASHRGGSYEQYF. CDR3 nucleotides: TGTGCCAGCCATAGAGGCGGCTCCTACGAGCAGTACTTC.

The rearrangement links TRBV5-1 to TRBJ2-1; a possible D gene is TRBD1 (7 bases). Germline CDR1 SGHRS, CDR2 YFSETQ. The CDR3 loop spans 13 amino acids. The V end was cut by 9 bases, the J end by 8 bases, with 18 bases between. The CDR3 DNA reads TGCGCCACGTCAGGGGGGTCGGCTGATGAGCAGTTCTTC. Translated, it gives CATSGGSADEQFF.

With respect to this clone: Additional DNA sequences in this sample encode the identical CDR3. This sequence joins TRBV15 and TRBJ2-7; 8 bases fit TRBD1. The J segment lost 4 bases and the V segment lost 3 bases, leaving 2 bases of the junction unmatched. The germline V gene has CDR1 LNHNV and CDR2 YYDKDF (reference sequence). The CDR3 spans 13 residues. The CDR3 sequence is CATSRRTGYEQYF. The CDR3 DNA sequence: TGTGCCACCAGCAGGAGGACAGGGTACGAGCAGTACTTC.

In regard to this clone: This same CDR3 is encoded by further DNA sequences in the sample. The CDR3 here is CATGQPNEKLFF. CDR3 DNA sequence: TGTGCCACGGGACAGCCTAATGAAAAACTGTTTTTT. This chain uses TRBV10-3 with TRBJ1-4; 7 bases align to TRBD1. The V segment lost 10 bases and the J segment 3 bases; nucleotides outside the gene matches: 2. Germline V gives CDR1 ENHRY, CDR2 SYGVKD. CDR3 length: 12 amino acids.

The rearrangement links TRBV19 to TRBJ2-7, with 11 bases matching TRBD1. V was pared by 5 bases and J by 6 bases, with 12 bases of the junction left unmatched. Germline values: CDR1 LNHDA, CDR2 SQIVND (reference sequence). The CDR3 totals 16 residues. The CDR3 DNA reads TGTGCCAGTAGTGCCCCGGGACAGGGGGTCTCGTCCGAGCAGTACTTC. Protein product: CASSAPGQGVSSEQYF.

The chain employs TRBV7-3 and TRBJ2-2, with 10 bases aligning to TRBD2. Trimming cost V 5 bases and J 5 bases; bases outside gene matches: 14. From germline, CDR1 is SGHTA and CDR2 FQGTGA. The CDR3 runs 18 residues. This CDR3 is CASSPTERGGGRTGELFF. The CDR3 region has the DNA TGTGCCAGCAGCCCGACAGAGCGGGGGGGCGGGCGGACCGGGGAGCTGTTTTTT.

This chain connects TRBV11-2 to TRBJ1-6, with D uncertain. The V gene lost 3 bases and the J gene lost 7 bases, with 13 bases spanning the gap. The V gene's germline CDR1 is SGHAT and CDR2 FQNNGV. The CDR3 totals 15 residues. As DNA, the CDR3 is TGTGCCAGCAGCTTCGAACCGGGAATCAATTCACCCCTCCACTTT. Its protein product is CASSFEPGINSPLHF.

V gene TRBV3-1 (or the pseudogene TRBV3-2) combines with J gene TRBJ1-5; no reliable D call. Trimming took off 1 base at V and 2 bases at J, with 15 bases between the two ends. Germline-derived CDR1 and CDR2 are LGHDT and YNNKEL (reference sequence). This CDR3 is built from 17 residues. As DNA, the CDR3 is TGTGCCAGCAGCCAAGGGTTCATCGGGGATGGCAATCAGCCCCAGCATTTT. Encoded protein: CASSQGFIGDGNQPQHF.

The V call is TRBV12-3 or TRBV12-4, the J call TRBJ1-5, with D possibly being TRBD1 (5 bases). V was pared by 1 base and J by 11 bases, with 9 bases between. The CDR3 is made up of 12 amino acids. The CDR3 bases are TGTGCCAGCAGTTTAGGGGGCAGAGCCCAGCATTTT. Translating gives CASSLGGRAQHF.

This rearrangement joins TRBV4-2 to TRBJ2-3, with TRBD2 matching over 12 bases. CDR3 length: 15 amino acids. CDR1 LGHNA and CDR2 YNFKEQ come from the germline V gene. V trimming: 4 bases; J trimming: 4 bases; junction bases outside the gene matches: 3. The CDR3 DNA is TGTGCCAGCAGCCTGACTAGCGGGGGTCCAGATACGCAGTATTTT. This codes for CASSLTSGGPDTQYF.

The rearrangement uses TRBV13 and TRBJ2-3, with 10 bases lining up with TRBD2. This CDR3 spans 16 amino acids. The V and J ends lost 2 bases and 3 bases, in that order; junction bases with no gene match: 5. Germline CDR1 reads PRHDT; CDR2 reads FYEKMQ (reference sequence). In nucleotides, the CDR3 is TGTGCCAGCAGCTTATCAGCGGGGGGGCCAACAGATACGCAGTATTTT. The encoded protein is CASSLSAGGPTDTQYF. The full variable domain, in which reference TRBV13 and TRBJ2-3 provide the parts outside the CDR3, is AAGVIQSPRHLIKEKRETATLKCYPIPRHDTVYWYQQGPGQDPQFLISFYEKMQSDKGSIPDRFSAQQFSDYHSELNMSSLELGDSALYFCASSLSAGGPTDTQYFGPGTRLTVL.

The V gene is TRBV5-1, the J gene TRBJ1-6; 11 positions match TRBD1. With V trimmed by 5 bases and J by 15 bases, 10 bases remained unmatched. CDR3 length: 14 residues. Germline values: CDR1 SGHRS, CDR2 YFSETQ. CDR3 in amino acids: CASSPGTGGGLLHF. The CDR3 DNA reads TGCGCCAGCAGTCCCGGGACAGGGGGGGGACTCCTCCACTTT.

This chain connects TRBV10-3 to TRBJ2-3; the D gene is possibly TRBD1 (6 bases). Germline V gives CDR1 ENHRY, CDR2 SYGVKD. The germline V and J ends were trimmed by 10 bases and 2 bases, with 13 bases remaining between them. This CDR3 comprises 13 residues. The CDR3 protein is CATWDTPTDTQYF. The DNA for the CDR3 is TGTGCCACATGGGACACCCCCACAGATACGCAGTATTTT.

The chain joins TRBV12-3 or TRBV12-4 to TRBJ1-2; 7 positions match TRBD1. V gave up 3 bases and J gave up 9 bases; unmatched junction bases: 7. This CDR3 has 13 amino acids. The CDR3 sequence: CASSFDRAASYTF. The CDR3 DNA is TGTGCCAGCAGTTTCGACAGGGCGGCTAGCTACACCTTC.

The chain employs TRBV19 and TRBJ1-5, with a tentative D call TRBD1 (6 bases). CDR3 size: 15 residues. V lost 1 base, J lost 9 bases, and 16 bases lay in between. Looked up from germline, CDR1 is LNHDA and CDR2 is SQIVND (reference sequence). The CDR3 coding sequence is TGTGCCAGTAGTATAGGGGGCAGGGGAGGGTGGCCCCAGCATTTT. Amino acids: CASSIGGRGGWPQHF.

The chain has TRBV7-8 and TRBJ2-7; TRBD1 aligns across 8 bases. The trim removed 5 bases at V and 2 bases at J, leaving 11 bases unmatched. Germline-derived CDR1 and CDR2 are SGHVS and FQNEAQ. The CDR3 extends over 16 amino acids. CDR3: CASSPWRDRLTYEQYF. The CDR3 nucleotides are TGTGCCAGCAGCCCTTGGCGGGACAGGCTGACCTACGAGCAGTACTTC.

This clone appeared once. The chain has TRBV4-1 and TRBJ1-5; TRBD1 is a possible D gene (6 bases). V was trimmed by 2 bases and J by 9 bases, leaving 20 bases between them. This CDR3 comprises 16 residues. Germline V gene data show CDR1 as MGHRA and CDR2 as YSYEKL. The chain's CDR3 is CASSQISGGARGPQHF. The CDR3 bases are TGCGCCAGCAGCCAAATTAGCGGGGGGGCCCGAGGGCCCCAGCATTTT.

The CDR3 loop is CASSPGSRERGYTF. CDR3 nucleotides: TGCGCCAGCAGCCCCGGGTCTCGGGAACGGGGCTACACCTTC. The chain is built from TRBV5-1 and TRBJ1-2; no clear D. Germline lookup yields CDR1 SGHRS and CDR2 YFSETQ. V was shortened by 4 bases and J by 8 bases, with 18 bases between the two germline ends. There are 14 residues in the CDR3.

The gene calls are TRBV18 and TRBJ1-4; maybe TRBD1 (6 bases). This CDR3 has 16 amino acids. The germline V gene has CDR1 KGHSH and CDR2 LQKENI. V was cut by 2 bases and J by 4 bases, with 14 bases left in between. The CDR3 reads CASSPSSGALNEKLFF. The CDR3 coding sequence is TGTGCCAGCTCACCATCGTCAGGGGCCCTTAATGAAAAACTGTTTTTT.

This clone was seen only once. The chain has TRBV30 and TRBJ2-7, with TRBD1 matching over 7 bases. CDR1 GTSNPN and CDR2 SVGIG come from the germline V gene (reference sequence). J gave up 0 bases and V 4 bases, and 6 bases lay outside the gene matches. This CDR3 spans 14 amino acids. The CDR3 loop is CAWKWTGSSYEQYF. CDR3 DNA sequence: TGTGCCTGGAAATGGACAGGAAGCTCCTACGAGCAGTACTTC.

The genes are TRBV12-3 or TRBV12-4 and TRBJ2-1; D is uncertain. V was pared by 6 bases and J by 6 bases, with 12 bases between. This CDR3 is 13 amino acids long. The CDR3: CASSPVRANEQFF. Here the CDR3 DNA reads TGTGCCAGCAGCCCCGTTCGCGCCAATGAGCAGTTCTTC.

This chain links TRBV7-8 with TRBJ1-5; D is ambiguous. The CDR3 has 18 amino acids. The V end was cut by 5 bases, the J end by 2 bases, with 22 bases between. CDR1 SGHVS and CDR2 FQNEAQ come from the germline V gene. The CDR3: CASSRRGGAGKGNQPQHF. The CDR3, as DNA: TGTGCCAGCAGCCGACGGGGAGGAGCGGGAAAGGGCAATCAGCCCCAGCATTTT.

This clone was detected only once. The rearrangement uses TRBV3-1 (or the pseudogene TRBV3-2) and TRBJ1-6, with D uncertain. The CDR3 contains 16 residues. Germline lookup yields CDR1 LGHDT and CDR2 YNNKEL (reference sequence). Trimming shortened V by 1 base and J by 0 bases, and 7 bases separated the two germline ends. The CDR3 loop reads CASSQVEVSYNSPLHF. The CDR3 bases are TGTGCCAGCAGCCAAGTAGAGGTCTCCTATAATTCACCCCTCCACTTT.

This rearrangement joins TRBV18 to TRBJ1-2; D gene uncertain. V dropped 1 base and J dropped 4 bases, with 7 bases sitting between them. Germline V gene lookup returns CDR1 KGHSH and CDR2 LQKENI. The CDR3 runs 13 residues. The CDR3 DNA reads as TGTGCCAGCTCACCACTGGCAGGCTATGGCTACACCTTC. Its translation is CASSPLAGYGYTF.

In this sample, this clone turned up a few times. The rearrangement uses TRBV3-1 (or the pseudogene TRBV3-2) and TRBJ1-1, with D tentatively TRBD1 (5 bases). V dropped 1 base and J dropped 3 bases, with 12 bases sitting between them. Germline loops: CDR1 LGHDT, CDR2 YNNKEL (reference sequence). The CDR3 totals 15 residues. This CDR3 reads CASSQVGRVDTEAFF. The CDR3 region has the DNA TGTGCCAGCAGCCAAGTCGGCAGGGTGGACACTGAAGCTTTCTTT.

The chain combines TRBV3-1 (or the pseudogene TRBV3-2) with TRBJ2-1; D remains unclear. V lost 0 bases to trimming and J lost 4 bases, with 4 bases between them. CDR1 and CDR2 from the germline V gene are LGHDT and YNNKEL (reference sequence). The CDR3 runs to 13 residues. CDR3 sequence reads: CASSQDRYNEQFF. In DNA form, the CDR3 reads TGTGCCAGCAGCCAAGACAGGTACAATGAGCAGTTCTTC.

V is TRBV5-1 and J is TRBJ2-6; D gene ambiguous. This CDR3 spans 20 amino acids. V was pared by 3 bases and J by 0 bases, with 22 bases between. The germline gives CDR1 SGHRS, CDR2 YFSETQ. The CDR3 here is CASSSLGEVSQSSGANVLTF. The CDR3 DNA is TGCGCCAGCAGCTCCCTGGGCGAAGTCTCTCAAAGCTCTGGGGCCAACGTCCTGACTTTC. The whole variable domain, filled in from reference TRBV5-1 and TRBJ2-6, reads KAGVTQTPRYLIKTRGQQVTLSCSPISGHRSVSWYQQTPGQGLQFLFEYFSETQRNKGNFPGRFSGRQFSNSRSEMNVSTLELGDSALYLCASSSLGEVSQSSGANVLTFGAGSRLTVL.

The gene calls are TRBV27 and TRBJ1-2; 8 bases fit TRBD1. Germline trimming cut 5 bases from V and 4 bases from J; bases unmatched to any gene: 3. The CDR3 has 13 amino acids. CDR1 MNHEY and CDR2 SMNVEV come from the germline V gene (reference sequence). The CDR3 coding sequence is TGTGCCAGCAGTACAGGGGGGAGCTATGGCTACACCTTC. Translation gives CASSTGGSYGYTF.